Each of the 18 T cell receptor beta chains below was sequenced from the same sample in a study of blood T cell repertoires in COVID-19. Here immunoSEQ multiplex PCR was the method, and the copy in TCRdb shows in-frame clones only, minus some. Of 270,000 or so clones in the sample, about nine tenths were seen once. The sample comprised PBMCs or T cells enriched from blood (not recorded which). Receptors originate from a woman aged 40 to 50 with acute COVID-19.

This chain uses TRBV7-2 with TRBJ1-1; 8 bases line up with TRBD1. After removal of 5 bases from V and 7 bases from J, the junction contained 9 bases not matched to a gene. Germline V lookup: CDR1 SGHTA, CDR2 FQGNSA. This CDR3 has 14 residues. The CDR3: CASSPDRGDGEAFF. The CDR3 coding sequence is TGTGCCAGCAGCCCCGACAGGGGAGATGGTGAAGCTTTCTTT. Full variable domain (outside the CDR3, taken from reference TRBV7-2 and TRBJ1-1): GAGVSQSPSNKVTEKGKDVELRCDPISGHTALYWYRQSLGQGLEFLIYFQGNSAPDKSGLPSDRFSAERTGGSVSTLTIQRTQQEDSAVYLCASSPDRGDGEAFFGQGTRLTVV.

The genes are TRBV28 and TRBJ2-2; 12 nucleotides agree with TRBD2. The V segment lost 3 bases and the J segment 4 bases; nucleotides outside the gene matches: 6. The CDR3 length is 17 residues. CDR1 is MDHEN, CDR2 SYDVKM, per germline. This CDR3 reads CASSLASGRAGTGELFF. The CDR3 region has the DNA TGTGCCAGCAGTTTGGCTAGCGGGAGGGCCGGCACCGGGGAGCTGTTTTTT.

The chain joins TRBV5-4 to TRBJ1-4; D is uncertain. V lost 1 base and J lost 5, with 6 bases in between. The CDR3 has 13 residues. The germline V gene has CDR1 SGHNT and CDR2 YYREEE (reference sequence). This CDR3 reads CASSLNGNEKLFF. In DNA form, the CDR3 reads TGTGCCAGCAGCTTGAACGGGAATGAAAAACTGTTTTTT.

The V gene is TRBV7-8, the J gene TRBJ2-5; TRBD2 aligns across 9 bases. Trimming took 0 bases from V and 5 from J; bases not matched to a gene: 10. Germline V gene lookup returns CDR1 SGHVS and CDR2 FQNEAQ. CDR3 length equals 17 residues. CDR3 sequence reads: CASSLALAGPGGETQYF. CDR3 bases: TGTGCCAGCAGCTTAGCACTAGCGGGCCCTGGGGGGGAGACCCAGTACTTC. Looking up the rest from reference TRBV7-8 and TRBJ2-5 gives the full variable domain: GAGVSQSPRYKVAKRGQDVALRCDPISGHVSLFWYQQALGQGPEFLTYFQNEAQLDKSGLPSDRFFAERPEGSVSTLKIQRTQQEDSAVYLCASSLALAGPGGETQYFGPGTRLLVL.

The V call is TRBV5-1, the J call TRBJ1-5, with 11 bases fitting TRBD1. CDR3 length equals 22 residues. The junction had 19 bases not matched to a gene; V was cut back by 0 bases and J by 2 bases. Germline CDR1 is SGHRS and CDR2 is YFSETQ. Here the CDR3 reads CASSLGPRDRGVGRLGNQPQHF. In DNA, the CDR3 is TGCGCCAGCAGCTTGGGTCCCCGGGACAGGGGGGTGGGAAGGTTGGGCAATCAGCCCCAGCATTTT.

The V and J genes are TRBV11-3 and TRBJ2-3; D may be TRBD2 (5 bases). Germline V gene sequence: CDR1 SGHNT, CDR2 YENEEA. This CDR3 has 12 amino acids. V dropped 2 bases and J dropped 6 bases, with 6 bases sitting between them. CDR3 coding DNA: TGTGCCAGCAGCTTATGGACTGATACGCAGTATTTT. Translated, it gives CASSLWTDTQYF. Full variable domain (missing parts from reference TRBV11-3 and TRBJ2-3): EAGVVQSPRYKIIEKKQPVAFWCNPISGHNTLYWYLQNLGQGPELLIRYENEEAVDDSQLPKDRFSAERLKGVDSTLKIQPAELGDSAVYLCASSLWTDTQYFGPGTRLTVL.

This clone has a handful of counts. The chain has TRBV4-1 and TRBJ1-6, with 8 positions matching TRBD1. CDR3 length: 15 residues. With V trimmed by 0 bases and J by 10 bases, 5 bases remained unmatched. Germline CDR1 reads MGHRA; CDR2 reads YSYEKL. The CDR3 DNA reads TGCGCCAGCAGCCAAGAGGTGACAGGGGAGTCACCCCTCCACTTT. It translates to CASSQEVTGESPLHF.

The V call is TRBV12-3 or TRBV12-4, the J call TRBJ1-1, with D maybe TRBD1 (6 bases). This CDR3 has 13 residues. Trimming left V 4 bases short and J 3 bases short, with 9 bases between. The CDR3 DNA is TGTGCCAGCAGTTCGCAGGGGTACACTGAAGCTTTCTTT. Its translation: CASSSQGYTEAFF.

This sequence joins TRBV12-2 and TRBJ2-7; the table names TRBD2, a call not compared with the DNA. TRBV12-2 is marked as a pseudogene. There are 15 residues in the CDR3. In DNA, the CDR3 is TGTGCAAGTCGCTCATACCAAGCGGGACTCTACGAGCAGTACTTC. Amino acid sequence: CASRSYQAGLYEQYF.

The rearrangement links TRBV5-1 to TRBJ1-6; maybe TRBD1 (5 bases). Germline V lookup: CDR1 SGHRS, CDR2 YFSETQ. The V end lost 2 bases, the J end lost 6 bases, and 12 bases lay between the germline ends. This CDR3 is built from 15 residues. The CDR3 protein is CASSLSRAPNSPLHF. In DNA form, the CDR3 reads TGCGCCAGCAGCTTATCCAGGGCTCCTAATTCACCCCTCCACTTT.

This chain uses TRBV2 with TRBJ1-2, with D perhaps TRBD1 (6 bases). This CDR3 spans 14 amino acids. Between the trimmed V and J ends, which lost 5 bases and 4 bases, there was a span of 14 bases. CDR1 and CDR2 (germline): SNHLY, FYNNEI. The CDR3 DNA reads TGTGCCAGCAGTCGACAGGAAGGGCCCTATGGCTACACCTTC. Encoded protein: CASSRQEGPYGYTF.

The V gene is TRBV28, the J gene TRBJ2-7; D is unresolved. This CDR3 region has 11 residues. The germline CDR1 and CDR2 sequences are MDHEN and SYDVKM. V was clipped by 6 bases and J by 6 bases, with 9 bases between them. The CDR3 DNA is TGTGCCAGCAGCACCTATTTCGAGCAGTACTTC. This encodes CASSTYFEQYF.

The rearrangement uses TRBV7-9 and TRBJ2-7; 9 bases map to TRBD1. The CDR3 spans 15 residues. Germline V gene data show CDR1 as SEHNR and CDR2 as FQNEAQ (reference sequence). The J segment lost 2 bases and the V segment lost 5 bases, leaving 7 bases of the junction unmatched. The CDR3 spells CASSPPGQGPYEQYF. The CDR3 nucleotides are TGTGCCAGCAGCCCTCCGGGACAGGGCCCCTACGAGCAGTACTTC.

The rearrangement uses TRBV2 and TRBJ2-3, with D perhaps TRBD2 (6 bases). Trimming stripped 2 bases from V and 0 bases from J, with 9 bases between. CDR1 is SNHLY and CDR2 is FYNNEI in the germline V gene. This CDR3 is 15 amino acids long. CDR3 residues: CASSEFLASTDTQYF. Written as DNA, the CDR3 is TGTGCCAGCAGTGAATTCCTAGCGAGCACAGATACGCAGTATTTT.

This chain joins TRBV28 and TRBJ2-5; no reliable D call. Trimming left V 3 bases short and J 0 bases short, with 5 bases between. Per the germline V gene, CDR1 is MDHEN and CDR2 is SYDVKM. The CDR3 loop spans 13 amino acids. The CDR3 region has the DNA TGTGCCAGCAGTTTTGAGGACCAAGAGACCCAGTACTTC. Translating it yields CASSFEDQETQYF.

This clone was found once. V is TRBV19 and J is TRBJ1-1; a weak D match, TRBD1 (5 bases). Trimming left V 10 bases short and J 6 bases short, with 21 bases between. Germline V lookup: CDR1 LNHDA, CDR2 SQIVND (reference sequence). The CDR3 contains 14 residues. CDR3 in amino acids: CATGAERGRAEAFF. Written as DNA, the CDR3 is TGTGCCACTGGGGCCGAGCGGGGCCGGGCTGAAGCTTTCTTT.

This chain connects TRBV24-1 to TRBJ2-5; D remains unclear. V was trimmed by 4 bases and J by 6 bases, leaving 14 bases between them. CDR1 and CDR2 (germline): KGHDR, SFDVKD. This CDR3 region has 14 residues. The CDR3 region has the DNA TGTGCCACCAGTGACCCTGACTCGGAAAAGACCCAGTACTTC. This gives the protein CATSDPDSEKTQYF.

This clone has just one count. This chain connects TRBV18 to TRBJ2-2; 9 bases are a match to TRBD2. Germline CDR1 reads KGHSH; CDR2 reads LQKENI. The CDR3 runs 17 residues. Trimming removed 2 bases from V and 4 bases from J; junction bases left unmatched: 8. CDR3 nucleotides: TGTGCCAGCTCACCAACTTTAGCGGGAGTCGTCACCGGGGAGCTGTTTTTT. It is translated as CASSPTLAGVVTGELFF.